One and the same sample provided the 17 T cell receptor beta chains below, sequenced in a study of response to subunit inactivated influenza vaccine. One entry per CDR3 protein results from TCRdb running MiXCR on the RT-PCR reads. The top ten clones hold around 12% of a sample with about 520,000 distinct CDR3 sequences, approximately 7.7% of them seen once. The source was PBMCs from blood, collected roughly 24 months after vaccination. The receptors come from a man aged 45 to 75 who received an inactivated influenza vaccine.

This clonotype was seen ten or more times. The J gene is TRBJ1-4, the V gene TRBV4-3; D might be TRBD1 (5 bases). Germline assignment: CDR1 LGHNA and CDR2 YSLEER. Deletions cut 5 bases from V and 8 bases from J, with 21 bases between. CDR3 length: 16 amino acids. DNA of the CDR3: TGCGCCAGCAGCAAAACTAGGGGCACCCATGAGGAAAAACTGTTTTTT. This encodes CASSKTRGTHEEKLFF.

In its sample, this clonotype was seen many times. V and J are TRBV10-3 and TRBJ2-1; no definite D call. The CDR3 extends over 13 amino acids. Trimming stripped 2 bases from V and 10 bases from J, with 12 bases between. CDR1 and CDR2 (germline): ENHRY, SYGVKD. The CDR3 region has the DNA TGTGCCATCAGTGAGGCGGCAGTTCCCGAGCAGTTCTTC. It translates to CAISEAAVPEQFF.

The chain employs TRBV24-1 and TRBJ2-3; D gene ambiguous. Trimming removed 3 bases at V and 0 bases at J, with 12 bases between. This CDR3 has 16 amino acids. Germline V gene sequence: CDR1 KGHDR, CDR2 SFDVKD. Here the CDR3 reads CATSDPTAISTDTQYF. The DNA for the CDR3 is TGTGCCACCAGTGATCCAACGGCCATTAGCACAGATACGCAGTATTTT.

V usage is TRBV27 and J usage is TRBJ2-2; D may be TRBD2 (5 bases). The CDR3 loop spans 17 amino acids. CDR1 and CDR2 from the germline V gene are MNHEY and SMNVEV (reference sequence). V was trimmed by 2 bases and J by 4 bases, leaving 17 bases between them. The CDR3 sequence: CASSLEPSRVGTGELFF. The DNA for the CDR3 is TGTGCCAGCAGTTTAGAGCCCTCGAGGGTCGGCACCGGGGAGCTGTTTTTT.

This clonotype was seen ten or more times. This chain connects TRBV3-1 to TRBJ1-1; TRBD1 aligns across 7 bases. The CDR3 has 14 residues. The V gene end was trimmed by 5 bases and the J gene end by 3 bases; junction bases not matched to a gene: 6. Germline V CDR1 and CDR2: LGHDT, YNNKEL (reference sequence). The CDR3 sequence: CASSARDRYTEAFF. The CDR3 DNA sequence: TGTGCCAGCAGCGCCCGGGACAGATACACTGAAGCTTTCTTT.

In this sample, this clonotype turned up many times. The genes are TRBV12-3 or TRBV12-4 and TRBJ1-2, with D tentatively TRBD1 (6 bases). This CDR3 contains 14 residues. V was cut by 8 bases and J by 3 bases, with 16 bases left in between. CDR3: CASRLGGLHYGYTF. The CDR3 nucleotides read TGTGCCAGCCGGTTGGGGGGGCTTCACTATGGCTACACCTTC.

This clonotype has only a few counts. This chain links TRBV7-9 with TRBJ1-2; D is unclear. The CDR3 is 13 amino acids. V was clipped by 4 bases and J by 2 bases, with 8 bases between them. The germline CDR1 and CDR2 sequences are SEHNR and FQNEAQ (reference sequence). The CDR3 is CASSSRHNYGYTF. The CDR3 coding sequence is TGTGCCAGCAGCTCCCGACACAACTATGGCTACACCTTC.

The J gene is TRBJ2-3, the V gene TRBV21-1. TRBV21-1 is recorded as a pseudogene. The length of the CDR3 is 18 residues. The DNA of the CDR3 is TGTGCCAGCAGCAAAGTCGGTATAGCTCGCGTCGAGGCAAATACGCAGTATTTT. It codes for CASSKVGIARVEANTQYF.

On this clonotype: A much larger clone lies one base from this, so it may be a read error. V and J are TRBV20-1 and TRBJ1-1; D is undetermined. Germline CDR1 is DFQATT and CDR2 is SNEGSKA (reference sequence). This CDR3 comprises 12 residues. V lost 2 bases, J lost 1 base, and 5 bases lay in between. The CDR3 DNA reads as TGCAGTGCTAGACACCAGAACACTGAAGCTTTCTTT. It codes for CSARHQNTEAFF.

This chain links TRBV7-2 with TRBJ2-2, with 8 bases that match TRBD2. This CDR3 is 16 amino acids long. Germline trimming cut 2 bases from V and 8 bases from J; bases unmatched to any gene: 10. Germline V lookup: CDR1 SGHTA, CDR2 FQGNSA. CDR3: CASSLLSGSGEGELFF. CDR3 DNA: TGTGCCAGCAGCTTACTTTCTGGTAGCGGGGAGGGGGAGCTGTTTTTT.

The chain carries TRBV2 and TRBJ2-4; D is ambiguous. The V and J ends lost 7 bases and 6 bases respectively, with 10 bases between them. This CDR3 comprises 12 residues. CDR1 is SNHLY and CDR2 is FYNNEI in the germline V gene. The CDR3 region has the DNA TGTGCCAGCAACGGCCCGGCAAACATTCAGTACTTC. It is translated as CASNGPANIQYF.

This clonotype came up a few times. The rearrangement uses TRBV18 and TRBJ1-2; the D gene is possibly TRBD1 (5 bases). The CDR3 runs to 13 residues. Looked up from germline, CDR1 is KGHSH and CDR2 is LQKENI. The V end was cut by 3 bases, the J end by 8 bases, with 13 bases between. CDR3 DNA: TGTGCCAGCTCACCTTCGGACACAAGGGGCTACACCTTC. It codes for CASSPSDTRGYTF.

This clonotype has a count of ten or more. The chain links TRBV6-1 to TRBJ2-6; D may correspond to TRBD1 or TRBD2 (6 bases each). V was cut by 6 bases and J by 3 bases, with 15 bases left in between. This CDR3 region has 16 residues. CDR1 MNHNS and CDR2 SASEGT come from the germline V gene. The CDR3 nucleotides are TGTGCCAGCAGCAAAAGAAGGGGGGATGGGGCCAACGTCCTGACTTTC. As protein: CASSKRRGDGANVLTF.

The chain uses TRBV3-1 and TRBJ2-1, with D possibly TRBD1 on 7 matching bases. V lost 4 bases and J lost 8, with 18 bases in between. Germline V CDR1 and CDR2: LGHDT, YNNKEL (reference sequence). The CDR3 length is 15 residues. The CDR3 sequence is CASSPYRGGTDEQFF. CDR3 in DNA: TGTGCCAGCAGCCCATACAGGGGTGGGACTGATGAGCAGTTCTTC.

This clonotype was counted ten times or more. The chain combines TRBV27 with TRBJ1-5; 9 nucleotides line up with TRBD1. Per germline, CDR1 MNHEY and CDR2 SMNVEV (reference sequence). V was clipped by 5 bases and J by 5 bases; unmatched bases: 4. This CDR3 has 14 residues. The CDR3 DNA sequence: TGTGCCAGCAGTCCCGGGACAGGGTATCAGCCCCAGCATTTT. This gives the protein CASSPGTGYQPQHF.

In its sample, this clonotype was seen a few times. The chain is built from TRBV29-1 and TRBJ1-1; D unresolved. The ends were cut back, 4 bases at V and 0 bases at J, with 9 bases in the middle. The CDR3 consists of 13 residues. From germline, CDR1 is SQVTM and CDR2 ANQGSEA. The CDR3 protein is CSVVDPLNTEAFF. In DNA form, the CDR3 reads TGCAGCGTTGTGGATCCATTGAACACTGAAGCTTTCTTT.

This clonotype was counted a few times. This chain joins TRBV4-3 and TRBJ2-4; no clear D gene. The CDR3 is 17 residues long. Trimming left V 4 bases short and J 0 bases short, with 16 bases between. The V gene's germline CDR1 is LGHNA and CDR2 YSLEER. As DNA, the CDR3 is TGCGCCAGCAGCCCACACATCCAACAAGGAGCCAAAAACATTCAGTACTTC. It is translated as CASSPHIQQGAKNIQYF.